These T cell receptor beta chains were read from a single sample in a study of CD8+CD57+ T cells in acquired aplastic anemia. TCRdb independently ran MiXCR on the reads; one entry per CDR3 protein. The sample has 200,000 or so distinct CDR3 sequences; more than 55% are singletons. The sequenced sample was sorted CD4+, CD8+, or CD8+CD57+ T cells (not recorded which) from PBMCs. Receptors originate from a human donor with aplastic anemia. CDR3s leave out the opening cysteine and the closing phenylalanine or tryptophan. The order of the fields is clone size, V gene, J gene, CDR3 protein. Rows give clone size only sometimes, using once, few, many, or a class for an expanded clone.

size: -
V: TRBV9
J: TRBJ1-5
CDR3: ASSVGAGEGNQPQH

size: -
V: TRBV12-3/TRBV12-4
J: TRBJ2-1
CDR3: ASSKLAGGSYNEQF

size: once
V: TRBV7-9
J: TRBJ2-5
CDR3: ASSDIEVRETQY

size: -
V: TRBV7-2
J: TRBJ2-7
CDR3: ASSLGLGSSYEQY

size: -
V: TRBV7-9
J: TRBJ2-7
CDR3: ASSPGEVAYEQY

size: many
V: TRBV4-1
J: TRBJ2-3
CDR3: ASSQMPAGDLY

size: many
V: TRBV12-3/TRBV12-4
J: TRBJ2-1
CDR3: ASTTPQGANNEQF

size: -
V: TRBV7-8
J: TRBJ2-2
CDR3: ASSYGTATGELF

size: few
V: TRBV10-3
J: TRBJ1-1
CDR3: AISEDNTEAF

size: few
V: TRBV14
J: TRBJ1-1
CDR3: ASSQGENTEAF

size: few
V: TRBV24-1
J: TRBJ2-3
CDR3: ATSGTILYTDTQY

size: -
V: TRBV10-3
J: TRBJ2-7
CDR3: AISEEQSEQY

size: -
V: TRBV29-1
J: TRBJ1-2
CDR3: SVDKGKYGYT

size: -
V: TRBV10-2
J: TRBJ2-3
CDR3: ASSEWLRRQGAPLTTTDTQY

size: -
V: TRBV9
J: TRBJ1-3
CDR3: ASSVDLAPPTGGNTIY

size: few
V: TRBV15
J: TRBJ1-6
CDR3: ATSIRDRGQTSPLH

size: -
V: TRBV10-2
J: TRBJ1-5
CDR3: ASSWDVSNQPQH

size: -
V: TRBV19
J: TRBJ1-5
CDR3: ASSLGQGADQPQH

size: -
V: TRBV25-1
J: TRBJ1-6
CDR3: ASRTGQQLSPLH

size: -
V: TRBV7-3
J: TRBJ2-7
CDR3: ASSFGTGPSEQY

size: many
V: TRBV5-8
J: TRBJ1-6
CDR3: ASSLGWENSPLH

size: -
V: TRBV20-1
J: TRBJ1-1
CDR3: SASRDRVFTAGNTEAF

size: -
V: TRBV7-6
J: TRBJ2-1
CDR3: ASSLAGGYNEQF

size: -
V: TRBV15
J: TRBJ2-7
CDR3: ATSRDGGLAGGPGIKQY

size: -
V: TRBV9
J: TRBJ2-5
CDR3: ASSVGTQGGETQY

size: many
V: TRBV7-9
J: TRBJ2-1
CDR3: ASSKDSAYNEQF

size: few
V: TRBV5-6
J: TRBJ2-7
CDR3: ATSPGGITYEQY

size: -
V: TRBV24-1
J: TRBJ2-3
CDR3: ATSDRSGSTDTQY

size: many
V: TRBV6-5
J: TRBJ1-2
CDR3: ASGTGEGYGYT

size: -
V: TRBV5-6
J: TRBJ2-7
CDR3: ASSWTMGGSYEQY

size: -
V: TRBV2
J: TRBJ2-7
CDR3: ASSDRDYEQY

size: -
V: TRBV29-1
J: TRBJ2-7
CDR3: SVRATHYEQY

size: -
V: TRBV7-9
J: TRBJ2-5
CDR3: ASSLRTSGGRQETQY

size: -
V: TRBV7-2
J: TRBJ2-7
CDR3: ASSADTGGSWEQY

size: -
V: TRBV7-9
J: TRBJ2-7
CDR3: ASSLWRGSTYEQY

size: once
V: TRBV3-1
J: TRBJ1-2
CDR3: ASSQDWRSYGYA

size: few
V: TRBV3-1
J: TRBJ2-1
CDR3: ASSQEAGAYNEQF

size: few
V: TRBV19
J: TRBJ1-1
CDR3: ATDRGMNTEAF

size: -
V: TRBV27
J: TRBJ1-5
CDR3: ASRQRGTGNQPQH

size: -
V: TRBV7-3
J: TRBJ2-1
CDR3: ASSLEGHELYNEQF

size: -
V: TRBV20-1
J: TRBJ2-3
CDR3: SARSTIGTDTQY

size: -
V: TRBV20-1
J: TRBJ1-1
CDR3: SARGTANTEAF

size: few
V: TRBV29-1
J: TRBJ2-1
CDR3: SCNRGTGNEQF

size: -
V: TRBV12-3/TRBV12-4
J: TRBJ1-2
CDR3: ASSFIQGDRHGYT

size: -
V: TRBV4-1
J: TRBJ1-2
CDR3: ASSHAGTGVDGYT

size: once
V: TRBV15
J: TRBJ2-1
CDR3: ATSSYSGGGGEQF

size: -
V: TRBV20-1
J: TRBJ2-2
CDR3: SGFHHTGELF

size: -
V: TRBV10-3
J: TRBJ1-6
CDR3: AISESVPRSRSPLH

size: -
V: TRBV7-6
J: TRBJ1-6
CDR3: ASSLGHPNSPLH

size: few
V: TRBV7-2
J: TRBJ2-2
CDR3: ASTPRSLAGGTTGELF

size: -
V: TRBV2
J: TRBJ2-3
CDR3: ASSRPGTGDTQY